The 18 T cell receptor beta chains reported below all come from one sample, sequenced in a study of blood T cell repertoires in COVID-19. The protocol was immunoSEQ multiplex PCR, while the TCRdb copy is restricted to in-frame clones and leaves out a portion. The sample yields approximately 270,000 clones, 75% to 95% seen once. The sequenced material came from PBMCs or T cells enriched from blood (not recorded which). These receptors came from a man in his forties who had been exposed to COVID-19.

The chain employs TRBV5-1 and TRBJ2-3; 8 bases map to TRBD1. CDR1 and CDR2 from the germline V gene are SGHRS and YFSETQ. The CDR3 is 15 amino acids. V dropped 2 bases and J dropped 2; count of bases not matched to a gene: 4. CDR3 region: CASSLPDRATDTQYF. The CDR3 DNA is TGCGCCAGCAGCTTACCGGACAGGGCCACAGATACGCAGTATTTT.

This chain connects TRBV5-6 to TRBJ2-1, with TRBD2 matching 8 bases. Germline V lookup: CDR1 SGHDT, CDR2 YYEEEE. The CDR3 runs to 14 residues. The ends lost 2 bases at V and 9 bases at J; junction bases unmatched: 7. The CDR3 sequence: CASSLAGEGTEQFF. Here the CDR3 DNA reads TGTGCCAGCAGCTTAGCGGGAGAGGGGACTGAGCAGTTCTTC.

This rearrangement joins TRBV6-4 to TRBJ2-7; TRBD1 agrees at 7 bases. Looked up from germline, CDR1 is MRHNA and CDR2 is SNTAGT. CDR3 length equals 13 residues. Losses at the gene ends were 3 bases for V and 7 bases for J; bases not matched to a gene: 6. CDR3 residues: CASSDDRAREQYF. Written as DNA, the CDR3 is TGTGCCAGCAGTGATGACAGGGCGCGTGAGCAGTACTTC.

The CDR3 sequence: CASSPNLREDGELFF. The CDR3 DNA reads as TGCGCCAGCAGCCCGAACCTCCGGGAGGACGGGGAGCTGTTTTTT. The V and J genes are TRBV4-1 and TRBJ2-2, with 7 bases identical to TRBD2. Per the germline V gene, CDR1 is MGHRA and CDR2 is YSYEKL. This CDR3 is 15 amino acids long. V dropped 4 bases and J dropped 7; count of bases not matched to a gene: 9.

This clone was recorded a few times. The chain uses TRBV28 and TRBJ1-2; 8 bases map to TRBD1. V lost 6 bases and J lost 4; bases outside the gene matches: 10. CDR3 size: 15 residues. The V gene's germline CDR1 is MDHEN and CDR2 SYDVKM. CDR3 sequence (DNA): TGTGCCAGCAGGAGAGACTGGACAGGGACCTATGGCTACACCTTC. Translating it yields CASRRDWTGTYGYTF.

The chain recombines TRBV5-1 with TRBJ2-7; perhaps TRBD2 as D (5 bases). The CDR3 loop spans 16 amino acids. V shed 3 bases and J shed 6 bases, with 22 bases lying between them. Germline-derived CDR1 and CDR2 are SGHRS and YFSETQ. This CDR3 is CASSSLSGSLFSEQYF. The CDR3 nucleotides are TGCGCCAGCAGCTCTCTCAGCGGTTCCCTTTTTAGCGAGCAGTACTTC.

The chain combines TRBV11-2 with TRBJ2-2; D is uncertain. Germline CDR1 SGHAT, CDR2 FQNNGV. V lost 3 bases, J lost 0 bases, and 11 bases lay in between. CDR3 length equals 16 residues. CDR3 nucleotide sequence: TGTGCCAGCAGCTTCAAACTTCGCGCGAACACCGGGGAGCTGTTTTTT. It yields the protein CASSFKLRANTGELFF.

This clone was seen repeatedly, ten times or more. The chain is built from TRBV6-4 and TRBJ2-3; TRBD2 matches at 10 bases. Germline V gene sequence: CDR1 MRHNA, CDR2 SNTAGT. CDR3 size: 14 residues. Trimming cost V 5 bases and J 2 bases; bases outside gene matches: 1. This chain's CDR3 is CASSTSGATDTQYF. For the CDR3, the DNA is TGTGCCAGCAGTACTAGCGGGGCCACAGATACGCAGTATTTT.

This sequence joins TRBV3-1 (or the pseudogene TRBV3-2) and TRBJ2-3, with 9 bases identical to TRBD2. The length of the CDR3 is 18 residues. The V gene end was trimmed by 4 bases and the J gene end by 3 bases; junction bases not matched to a gene: 14. Germline V gene lookup returns CDR1 LGHDT and CDR2 YNNKEL (reference sequence). The CDR3 here is CASSPYYGVAGVTDTQYF. The DNA of the CDR3 is TGTGCCAGCAGCCCCTACTATGGGGTAGCGGGAGTGACAGATACGCAGTATTTT.

This chain joins TRBV6-2 or TRBV6-3 and TRBJ1-5; weak D call: TRBD1 (5 bases). The germline V and J ends were trimmed by 2 bases and 2 bases, with 13 bases remaining between them. This CDR3 is built from 16 residues. Germline CDR1 is MNHEY and CDR2 is SVGEGT. The CDR3 sequence: CASSYGRGLGNQPQHF. The CDR3 DNA reads TGTGCCAGCAGTTACGGTCGGGGGTTGGGCAATCAGCCCCAGCATTTT.

The chain joins TRBV5-5 to TRBJ2-7; 9 positions match TRBD1. The length of the CDR3 is 18 residues. CDR1 and CDR2 (germline): SGHKS, YYEKEE (reference sequence). The V and J ends lost 3 bases and 0 bases, in that order; junction bases with no gene match: 13. DNA for the CDR3: TGTGCCAGCAGCTCGCCCCGGGACAGGGAGGCCCACTCCTACGAGCAGTACTTC. Protein: CASSSPRDREAHSYEQYF.

The V gene is TRBV3-1 (or the pseudogene TRBV3-2), the J gene TRBJ2-1, with 11 nucleotides matching TRBD2. Germline lookup yields CDR1 LGHDT and CDR2 YNNKEL (reference sequence). V shed 4 bases and J 0 bases; nucleotides not matched to a gene: 8. This CDR3 region has 18 residues. The CDR3 sequence: CASSLGSGRESSYNEQFF. The CDR3 coding sequence is TGTGCCAGCAGCCTAGGTAGCGGGAGGGAAAGCTCCTACAATGAGCAGTTCTTC.

J is TRBJ2-2 and V is TRBV19; no reliable D call. Trimming took 3 bases from V and 6 from J, leaving 2 bases between them. CDR1 and CDR2 from the germline V gene are LNHDA and SQIVND (reference sequence). This CDR3 region has 11 residues. CDR3 sequence reads: CASSISGELFF. Here the CDR3 DNA reads TGTGCCAGTAGTATCTCCGGGGAGCTGTTTTTT.

The V call is TRBV4-1, the J call TRBJ2-1; TRBD2 matches at 8 bases. Trimming removed 4 bases from V and 3 bases from J; junction bases left unmatched: 8. This CDR3 spans 16 amino acids. In germline, CDR1 is MGHRA, CDR2 YSYEKL. CDR3 residues: CASSLGTSGVYNEQFF. The CDR3 bases are TGCGCCAGCAGCCTTGGAACTAGCGGAGTCTACAATGAGCAGTTCTTC.

The V gene is TRBV27, the J gene TRBJ1-2; no firm D call. Trimming took off 6 bases at V and 0 bases at J, with 8 bases between the two ends. The CDR3 is 13 residues long. Per the germline V gene, CDR1 is MNHEY and CDR2 is SMNVEV (reference sequence). The CDR3 region is CASSVQANYGYTF. DNA of the CDR3: TGTGCCAGCAGCGTACAAGCTAACTATGGCTACACCTTC.

The chain links TRBV3-1 (or the pseudogene TRBV3-2) to TRBJ2-7, with 12 bases matching TRBD2. The CDR3 runs to 16 residues. V gave up 0 bases and J gave up 7 bases; unmatched junction bases: 7. Germline V lookup: CDR1 LGHDT, CDR2 YNNKEL (reference sequence). For the CDR3, the DNA is TGTGCCAGCAGCCAAGAGTGGACTAGCGGGACTCTAGAGCAGTACTTC. It codes for CASSQEWTSGTLEQYF.

CDR3 coding DNA: TGTGCCAGCAGTTTGGGTGGAGCCTCTGGAAACACCATATATTTT. It codes for CASSLGGASGNTIYF. The V and J genes are TRBV27 and TRBJ1-3; D ambiguous. The CDR3 totals 15 residues. Trimming shortened V by 3 bases and J by 0 bases, and 9 bases separated the two germline ends. CDR1 is MNHEY and CDR2 is SMNVEV in the germline V gene (reference sequence).

This rearrangement joins TRBV10-1 to TRBJ2-1, with 7 positions matching TRBD2. The germline V gene has CDR1 WNHNN and CDR2 SYGVQD (reference sequence). V lost 6 bases, J lost 5 bases, and 7 bases stayed unmatched. This CDR3 contains 14 residues. The CDR3 coding sequence is TGCGCCAGCAGGGCTAGCGGAGGCAACAATGAGCAGTTCTTC. Residues: CASRASGGNNEQFF.